A single TCR beta chain is shown here with its context. The antigen is unknown. The CDR3 loop spans 14 amino acids. V was pared by 0 bases and J by 3 bases, with 8 bases between. Germline V gene sequence: CDR1 KGHSH, CDR2 LQKENI. Unrecorded immune exposures were likely, despite nominal health at sampling. PCR was performed using 60 Vbeta and 13 Jbeta primers. Libraries were prepared by immunoSEQ multiplex PCR; TCRdb keeps only in-frame clonotypes and omits some of them. The sample holds nearly 110,000 clones, approximately 81% seen once. This sample stems from a study of cytomegalovirus exposure and HLA in healthy donors. General observations from the study: An observed cluster of highly shared sequence variants was recorded as a likely sequencing artifact. A later analysis linked some 17,000 TCR beta sequences to HLA alleles at 0.05 false discovery rate. Published work reported that the classifier diagnosed cytomegalovirus status with high specificity and sensitivity.

The receptor comes from a man aged 25-45 years in good health and CMV-seronegative. The V and J genes are TRBV18 and TRBJ1-1, with D maybe TRBD1 (5 bases). Material: PBMCs. The CDR3 region has the DNA TGTGCCAGCTCACCACCGGCCAGGGACACTGAAGCTTTCTTT. Protein product: CASSPPARDTEAFF.